The 27 T cell receptor beta chains listed next were all sequenced from one sample in a study of T cells after yellow fever vaccination. MiXCR was run by TCRdb on the 5' RACE reads, yielding one entry per CDR3 protein. The sample yields a few hundred thousand distinct CDR3 sequences, 3% to 4.5% seen once. Sequences were derived from PBMCs, sampled 5 days after the yellow fever booster vaccination. Every receptor here comes from a man aged 18 to 29 who received the YFV17D yellow fever vaccine.

This clonotype has only a few counts. This chain uses TRBV20-1 with TRBJ2-5, with D perhaps TRBD1 or TRBD2 (5 bases each). The germline gives CDR1 DFQATT, CDR2 SNEGSKA (reference sequence). The V and J ends lost 3 bases and 6 bases respectively, with 17 bases between them. This CDR3 is 14 amino acids long. For the CDR3, the DNA is TGCAGTGCTAGTAACGGGGCCTCTGTGAAGACCCAGTACTTC. Residues: CSASNGASVKTQYF.

This clonotype was seen at least ten times. In DNA, the CDR3 is TGTGCCAGCAGCTTGGAGAGCTCTGGAAACACCATATATTTT. It is translated as CASSLESSGNTIYF. V and J are TRBV5-6 and TRBJ1-3; D gene ambiguous. V gave up 0 bases and J gave up 0 bases, with 4 bases separating them. The germline CDR1 and CDR2 sequences are SGHDT and YYEEEE. CDR3 length: 14 residues. Using reference TRBV5-6 and TRBJ1-3 for the parts outside the CDR3, the full variable domain is DAGVTQSPTHLIKTRGQQVTLRCSPKSGHDTVSWYQQALGQGPQFIFQYYEEEERQRGNFPDRFSGHQFPNYSSELNVNALLLGDSALYLCASSLESSGNTIYFGEGSWLTVV.

Many counts were recorded for this clonotype. The V call is TRBV5-1, the J call TRBJ1-1, with TRBD1 as a possible D gene (5 bases). Between the trimmed V and J ends, which lost 1 base and 1 base, there was a span of 8 bases. The CDR3 loop spans 14 amino acids. Per germline, CDR1 SGHRS and CDR2 YFSETQ. The CDR3 region is CASSLSGGNTEAFF. The CDR3 DNA reads TGCGCCAGCAGCTTGTCCGGGGGGAACACTGAAGCTTTCTTT.

This clonotype was found a few times. This chain joins TRBV3-1 and TRBJ2-3; 7 nucleotides align to TRBD1. J lost 2 bases, V lost 0 bases, and 5 bases had no gene match. Germline CDR1 LGHDT, CDR2 YNNKEL (reference sequence). The CDR3 has 16 amino acids. The CDR3, as DNA: TGTGCCAGCAGCCAAGATGGGGGACAGCCCACAGATACGCAGTATTTT. As protein: CASSQDGGQPTDTQYF.

This sequence joins TRBV7-2 and TRBJ1-1; D is undetermined. V lost 8 bases to trimming and J lost 0 bases, with 7 bases between them. The germline gives CDR1 SGHTA, CDR2 FQGNSA. The CDR3 extends over 12 amino acids. Written as DNA, the CDR3 is TGTGCCAGCGGCTGGCTGAACACTGAAGCTTTCTTT. It is translated as CASGWLNTEAFF.

This clonotype came up many times. This chain connects TRBV5-8 to TRBJ2-5, with 7 nucleotides matching TRBD1. V shed 7 bases, J shed 4 bases, and the junction held 7 bases outside the gene matches. Germline CDR1 SGHTS, CDR2 YDEGEE. This CDR3 contains 13 residues. The chain's CDR3 is CASRQGVGETQYF. The CDR3 DNA is TGTGCCAGCCGACAGGGTGTGGGAGAGACCCAGTACTTC.

This clonotype was observed a few times. The genes are TRBV29-1 and TRBJ2-4; D perhaps matches TRBD1 (5 bases). The CDR3 is 12 amino acids. The V and J ends lost 2 bases and 7 bases respectively, with 9 bases between them. Germline CDR1 is SQVTM and CDR2 is ANQGSEA. For the CDR3, the DNA is TGCAGCGTTGAACACAAGGGGAACATTCAGTACTTC. It translates to CSVEHKGNIQYF.

This clonotype came up a few times. This chain links TRBV7-2 with TRBJ1-1; a weak D match, TRBD1 (5 bases). CDR3 size: 16 residues. The V end lost 2 bases, the J end lost 4 bases, and 17 bases lay between the germline ends. Germline values: CDR1 SGHTA, CDR2 FQGNSA. The CDR3 coding sequence is TGTGCCAGCAGCTTAAGGGTCGGCGGGACCCCCACTGAAGCTTTCTTT. Its translation: CASSLRVGGTPTEAFF.

This clonotype was seen ten or more times. The chain has TRBV5-5 and TRBJ2-3; TRBD1 matches at 8 bases. V was pared by 4 bases and J by 6 bases, with 7 bases of the junction left unmatched. CDR1 SGHKS and CDR2 YYEKEE come from the germline V gene (reference sequence). The CDR3 consists of 14 residues. The CDR3 nucleotides are TGTGCCAGCAGCACCTGGACAGGGAAGGATACGCAGTATTTT. Translating gives CASSTWTGKDTQYF.

The chain recombines TRBV7-9 with TRBJ1-5; 10 nucleotides align to TRBD1. CDR1 and CDR2 (germline): SEHNR, FQNEAQ (reference sequence). After removal of 5 bases from V and 7 bases from J, the junction contained 8 bases not matched to a gene. The CDR3 sequence is 15 residues long. The CDR3 nucleotides read TGTGCCAGCAGCGCCGGGACAGGGGAGGCGCAGCCCCAGCATTTT. Translated, it gives CASSAGTGEAQPQHF.

The rearrangement joins TRBV5-1 to TRBJ2-6; possibly TRBD2 for D (5 bases). V gave up 0 bases and J gave up 4 bases, with 8 bases separating them. Per germline, CDR1 SGHRS and CDR2 YFSETQ. The CDR3 extends over 15 amino acids. The CDR3, as DNA: TGCGCCAGCAGCTTGGTACTAGGAGGGGCCAACGTCCTGACTTTC. Its translation: CASSLVLGGANVLTF.

The J gene is TRBJ1-1, the V gene TRBV4-3; no definite D call. The CDR3 covers 13 residues. From germline, CDR1 is LGHNA and CDR2 YSLEER. Trimming shortened V by 0 bases and J by 7 bases, and 9 bases separated the two germline ends. The CDR3, as DNA: TGCGCCAGCAGCCAAGATTATGGCAGTGAAGCTTTCTTT. Translated, it gives CASSQDYGSEAFF.

The chain recombines TRBV11-2 with TRBJ1-2, with D unclear. CDR1 is SGHAT, CDR2 FQNNGV, per germline. The CDR3 is made up of 12 amino acids. Trimming removed 5 bases from V and 5 bases from J, with 9 bases in between. The CDR3 loop is CASSPEGYGYTF. CDR3 DNA sequence: TGTGCCAGCAGCCCAGAAGGGTATGGCTACACCTTC.

This clonotype was counted at least ten times. The chain carries TRBV15 and TRBJ1-1; D might be TRBD1 (5 bases). CDR3 size: 15 residues. Germline V gives CDR1 LNHNV, CDR2 YYDKDF (reference sequence). V shed 7 bases and J shed 1 base, with 16 bases lying between them. The CDR3 sequence is CATIGGRGSNTEAFF. Here the CDR3 DNA reads TGTGCCACCATCGGAGGAAGGGGCTCGAACACTGAAGCTTTCTTT.

The sample holds many counts of this clonotype. J is TRBJ2-3 and V is TRBV10-3, with D uncertain. The CDR3 sequence is 13 residues long. Trimming took 4 bases from V and 5 from J, leaving 10 bases between them. Looked up from germline, CDR1 is ENHRY and CDR2 is SYGVKD. CDR3 bases: TGTGCCATCAGTGCTTACGGGCGAGATACGCAGTATTTT. Protein: CAISAYGRDTQYF.

This clonotype was observed a few times. The rearrangement uses TRBV29-1 and TRBJ2-1; tentatively, D is TRBD2 (6 bases). Trimming shortened V by 3 bases and J by 4 bases, and 13 bases separated the two germline ends. This CDR3 is built from 14 residues. Germline V gives CDR1 SQVTM, CDR2 ANQGSEA. The CDR3 is CSVDLGGTYNEQFF. CDR3 DNA: TGCAGCGTTGATCTGGGGGGAACGTACAATGAGCAGTTCTTC.

This clonotype showed up just a few times. V and J are TRBV7-2 and TRBJ2-5, with TRBD1 as a possible D gene (6 bases). V was cut by 1 base and J by 4 bases, with 13 bases left in between. Germline V gene sequence: CDR1 SGHTA, CDR2 FQGNSA. The CDR3 runs 15 residues. The CDR3 spells CASSLGGRGGETQYF. As DNA, the CDR3 is TGTGCCAGCAGCTTAGGGGGGCGCGGTGGAGAGACCCAGTACTTC.

This clonotype has more than one count but fewer than ten. V gene TRBV9 combines with J gene TRBJ2-5, with TRBD2 matching over 8 bases. In germline, CDR1 is SGDLS, CDR2 YYNGEE. CDR3 length equals 14 residues. V shed 0 bases, J shed 2 bases, and the junction held 0 bases outside the gene matches. The CDR3 DNA sequence: TGTGCCAGCAGCGTAGTAGCGGGGCAAGAGACCCAGTACTTC. Its translation is CASSVVAGQETQYF.

V gene TRBV7-8 combines with J gene TRBJ1-2, with D possibly being TRBD1 (5 bases). V lost 5 bases and J 3 bases, leaving 16 bases between the germline ends. The CDR3 is 15 residues long. Germline-derived CDR1 and CDR2 are SGHVS and FQNEAQ. The CDR3 sequence is CASSTVGTAYYGYTF. DNA of the CDR3: TGTGCCAGCAGCACGGTGGGGACGGCCTACTATGGCTACACCTTC.

This clonotype has more than one count but fewer than ten. V gene TRBV5-6 combines with J gene TRBJ2-3; TRBD2 agrees at 7 bases. Trimming at V came to 1 base and at J to 5 bases, leaving 4 bases not matched to a gene. This CDR3 is built from 14 residues. Germline assignment: CDR1 SGHDT and CDR2 YYEEEE. CDR3 sequence: CASSLRGVGDTQYF. CDR3 in DNA: TGTGCCAGCAGCTTGCGGGGGGTAGGAGATACGCAGTATTTT.

The J gene is TRBJ1-1, the V gene TRBV6-5; a possible D gene is TRBD1 (5 bases). The CDR3 extends over 13 amino acids. V gave up 5 bases and J gave up 3 bases, with 10 bases separating them. Germline V gene data show CDR1 as MNHEY and CDR2 as SVGAGI. Here the CDR3 reads CASSGDRHTEAFF. As DNA, the CDR3 is TGTGCCAGCAGTGGCGACAGACACACTGAAGCTTTCTTT.

This clonotype showed up many times. The gene calls are TRBV5-5 and TRBJ2-3, with 11 bases aligning to TRBD1. The CDR3 loop spans 16 amino acids. CDR1 is SGHKS, CDR2 YYEKEE, per germline (reference sequence). V shed 4 bases and J 3 bases; nucleotides not matched to a gene: 7. In nucleotides, the CDR3 is TGTGCCAGCAGCGGGGAGGGGACAGGGGGGACAGATACGCAGTATTTT. This gives the protein CASSGEGTGGTDTQYF.

The chain combines TRBV7-9 with TRBJ2-1, with D unclear. Germline V lookup: CDR1 SEHNR, CDR2 FQNEAQ (reference sequence). V was trimmed by 5 bases and J by 0 bases, leaving 14 bases between them. There are 16 residues in the CDR3. The CDR3 DNA reads as TGTGCCAGCAGCCCTGAAAAAAGCCGCTCCTACAATGAGCAGTTCTTC. This gives the protein CASSPEKSRSYNEQFF. The whole variable domain, filled in from reference TRBV7-9 and TRBJ2-1, reads DTGVSQNPRHKITKRGQNVTFRCDPISEHNRLYWYRQTLGQGPEFLTYFQNEAQLEKSRLLSDRFSAERPKGSFSTLEIQRTEQGDSAMYLCASSPEKSRSYNEQFFGPGTRLTVL.

This clonotype has a handful of counts. This chain connects TRBV5-1 to TRBJ1-1; 7 bases match TRBD1. This CDR3 contains 13 residues. Trimming removed 4 bases from V and 4 bases from J; junction bases left unmatched: 4. Per the germline V gene, CDR1 is SGHRS and CDR2 is YFSETQ. CDR3: CASSQDRATEAFF. CDR3 in DNA: TGCGCCAGCAGCCAAGACAGGGCCACTGAAGCTTTCTTT.

This clonotype showed up many times. The V gene is TRBV6-5, the J gene TRBJ2-5; no definite D call. CDR3 length equals 14 residues. The germline V gene encodes CDR1 MNHEY and CDR2 SVGAGI. V was clipped by 6 bases and J by 2 bases, with 13 bases between them. The CDR3 loop is CASSPFGGQETQYF. The CDR3 region has the DNA TGTGCCAGCAGCCCATTCGGTGGTCAAGAGACCCAGTACTTC.

V is TRBV9 and J is TRBJ1-1; D is uncertain. Germline-derived CDR1 and CDR2 are SGDLS and YYNGEE. The V and J ends lost 3 bases and 1 base respectively, with 10 bases between them. There are 14 residues in the CDR3. CDR3 nucleotides: TGTGCCAGCAGCGAAAAGGACGGGAACACTGAAGCTTTCTTT. Its translation is CASSEKDGNTEAFF.

Many counts were recorded for this clonotype. The gene calls are TRBV7-9 and TRBJ2-5, with 10 bases identical to TRBD2. Germline lookup yields CDR1 SEHNR and CDR2 FQNEAQ (reference sequence). The trim removed 4 bases at V and 5 bases at J, leaving 7 bases unmatched. The CDR3 totals 15 residues. Here the CDR3 reads CASSSVAGGMETQYF. As DNA, the CDR3 is TGTGCCAGCAGCTCCGTAGCGGGGGGTATGGAGACCCAGTACTTC.